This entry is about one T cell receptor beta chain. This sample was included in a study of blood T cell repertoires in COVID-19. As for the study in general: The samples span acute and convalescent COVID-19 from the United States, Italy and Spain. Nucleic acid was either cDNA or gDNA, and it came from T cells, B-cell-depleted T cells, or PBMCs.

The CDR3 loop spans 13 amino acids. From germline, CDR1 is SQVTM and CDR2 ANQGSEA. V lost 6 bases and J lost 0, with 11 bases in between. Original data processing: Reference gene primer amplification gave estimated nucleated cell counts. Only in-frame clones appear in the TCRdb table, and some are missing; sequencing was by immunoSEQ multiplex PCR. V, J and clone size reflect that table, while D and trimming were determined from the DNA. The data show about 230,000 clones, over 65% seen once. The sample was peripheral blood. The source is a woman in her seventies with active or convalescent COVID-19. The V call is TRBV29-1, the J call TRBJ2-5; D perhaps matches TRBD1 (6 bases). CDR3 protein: CSVKTGYQETQYF. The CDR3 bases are TGCAGCGTAAAAACAGGGTACCAAGAGACCCAGTACTTC.